This TCR beta chain appears in the sequencing data of a study of cytomegalovirus exposure and HLA in healthy donors. General study results and limits: Most of the CMV-associated TCR beta chains (in a later analysis) appeared to be HLA-restricted. It was likely that a cluster of highly shared sequence variants was a sequencing artifact. Associated with HLA alleles at 0.05 false discovery rate in a later analysis were over 15,000 TCR beta sequences. In a later analysis, several top co-occurrence clusters appeared linked to parvovirus B19, influenza, CMV and Epstein-Barr virus.

This clone showed up just once. Its antigen is not known. 13 Jbeta primers and 60 Vbeta primers were used for the PCR. TCRdb's table, derived via immunoSEQ multiplex PCR, lists solely in-frame clones and lacks some. This sample has 150,000 to 200,000 clones; roughly 80% occur once, and the top ten carry around 1.7%. The CDR3 length is 16 residues. V was clipped by 3 bases and J by 7 bases, with 22 bases between them. From germline, CDR1 is SGDLS and CDR2 YYNGEE. This receptor was obtained from a woman aged 18-29 years in good health and CMV-seronegative. The chain employs TRBV9 and TRBJ1-2, with a possible D match to TRBD1 (6 bases). The sequenced sample was PBMCs. The CDR3 reads CASSGNRDTPSGGYTF. In DNA, the CDR3 is TGTGCCAGCAGCGGGAACCGGGACACCCCATCGGGTGGCTACACCTTC. The variable domain in full, with the rest retrieved from reference TRBV9 and TRBJ1-2, is DSGVTQTPKHLITATGQRVTLRCSPRSGDLSVYWYQQSLDQGLQFLIQYYNGEERAKGNILERFSAQQFPDLHSELNLSSLELGDSALYFCASSGNRDTPSGGYTFGSGTRLTVV.